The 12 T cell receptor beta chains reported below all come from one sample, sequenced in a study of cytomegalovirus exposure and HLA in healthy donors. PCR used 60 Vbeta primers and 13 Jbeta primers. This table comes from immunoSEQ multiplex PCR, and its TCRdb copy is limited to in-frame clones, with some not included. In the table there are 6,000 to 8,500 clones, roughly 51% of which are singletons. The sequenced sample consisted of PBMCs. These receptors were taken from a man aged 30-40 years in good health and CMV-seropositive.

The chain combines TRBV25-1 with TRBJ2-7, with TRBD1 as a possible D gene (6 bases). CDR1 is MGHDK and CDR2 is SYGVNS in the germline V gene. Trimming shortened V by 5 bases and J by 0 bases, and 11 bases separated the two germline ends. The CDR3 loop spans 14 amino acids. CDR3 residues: CASSTPGDSYEQYF. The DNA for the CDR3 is TGTGCCAGCAGTACCCCAGGGGACTCCTACGAGCAGTACTTC.

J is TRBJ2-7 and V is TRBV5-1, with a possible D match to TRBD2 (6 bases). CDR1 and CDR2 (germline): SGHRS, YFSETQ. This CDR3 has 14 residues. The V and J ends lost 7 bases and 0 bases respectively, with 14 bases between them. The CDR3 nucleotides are TGCGCCAGCGGCGACGGGGGTTCCTCCTACGAGCAGTACTTC. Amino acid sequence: CASGDGGSSYEQYF.

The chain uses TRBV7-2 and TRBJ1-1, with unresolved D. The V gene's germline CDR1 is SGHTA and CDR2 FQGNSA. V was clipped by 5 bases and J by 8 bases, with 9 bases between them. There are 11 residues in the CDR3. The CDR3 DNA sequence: TGTGCCAGCAGCCTGTTCAGGGAAGCTTTCTTT. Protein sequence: CASSLFREAFF.

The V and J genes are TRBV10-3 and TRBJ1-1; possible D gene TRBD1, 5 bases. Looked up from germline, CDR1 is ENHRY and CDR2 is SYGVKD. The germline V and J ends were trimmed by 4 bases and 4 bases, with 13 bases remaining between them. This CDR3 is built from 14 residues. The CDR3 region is CAISGTPGTTEAFF. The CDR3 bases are TGTGCCATCAGTGGGACACCAGGAACCACTGAAGCTTTCTTT.

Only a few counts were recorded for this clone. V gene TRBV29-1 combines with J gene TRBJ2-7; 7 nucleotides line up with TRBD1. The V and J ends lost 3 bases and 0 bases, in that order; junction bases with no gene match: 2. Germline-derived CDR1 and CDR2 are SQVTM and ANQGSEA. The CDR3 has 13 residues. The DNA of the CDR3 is TGCAGCGTTGAGACAGGGCCCTCCTACGAGCAGTACTTC. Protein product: CSVETGPSYEQYF.

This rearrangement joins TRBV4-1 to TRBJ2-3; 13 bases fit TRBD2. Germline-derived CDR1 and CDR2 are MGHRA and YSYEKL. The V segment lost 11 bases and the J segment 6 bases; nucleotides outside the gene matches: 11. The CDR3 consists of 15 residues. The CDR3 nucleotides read TGCGCCCCCGGGGCCGGGACTAGCGGGATGGATACGCAGTATTTT. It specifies CAPGAGTSGMDTQYF.

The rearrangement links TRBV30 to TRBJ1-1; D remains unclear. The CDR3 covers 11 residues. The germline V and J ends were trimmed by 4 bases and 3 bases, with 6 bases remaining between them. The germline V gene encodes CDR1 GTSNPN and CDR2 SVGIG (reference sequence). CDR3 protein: CAWTVHTEAFF. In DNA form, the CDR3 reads TGTGCCTGGACGGTCCACACTGAAGCTTTCTTT.

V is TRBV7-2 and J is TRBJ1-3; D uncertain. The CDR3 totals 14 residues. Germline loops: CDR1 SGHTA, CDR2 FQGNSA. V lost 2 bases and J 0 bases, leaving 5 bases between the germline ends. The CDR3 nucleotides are TGTGCCAGCAGCTTAAGCTACTCTGGAAACACCATATATTTT. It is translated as CASSLSYSGNTIYF. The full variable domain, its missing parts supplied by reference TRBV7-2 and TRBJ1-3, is GAGVSQSPSNKVTEKGKDVELRCDPISGHTALYWYRQSLGQGLEFLIYFQGNSAPDKSGLPSDRFSAERTGGSVSTLTIQRTQQEDSAVYLCASSLSYSGNTIYFGEGSWLTVV.

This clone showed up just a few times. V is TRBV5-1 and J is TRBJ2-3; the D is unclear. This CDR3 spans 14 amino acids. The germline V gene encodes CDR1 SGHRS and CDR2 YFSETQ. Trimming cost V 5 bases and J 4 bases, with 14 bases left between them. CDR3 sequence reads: CASRVEPIADTQYF. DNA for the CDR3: TGCGCCAGCAGAGTAGAGCCCATCGCAGATACGCAGTATTTT.

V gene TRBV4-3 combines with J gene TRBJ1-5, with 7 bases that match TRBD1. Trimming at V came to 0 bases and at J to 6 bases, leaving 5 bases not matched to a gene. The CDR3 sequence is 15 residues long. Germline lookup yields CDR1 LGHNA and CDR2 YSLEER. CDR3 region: CASSQERQGGQPQHF. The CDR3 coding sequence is TGCGCCAGCAGCCAAGAGCGACAGGGAGGTCAGCCCCAGCATTTT.

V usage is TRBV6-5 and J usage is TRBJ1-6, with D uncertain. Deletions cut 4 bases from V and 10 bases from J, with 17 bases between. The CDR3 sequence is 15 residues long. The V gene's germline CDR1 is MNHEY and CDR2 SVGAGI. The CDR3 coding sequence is TGTGCCAGCAGTTCCCCGGCAGGCCCGGGGTCACCCCTCCACTTT. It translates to CASSSPAGPGSPLHF.

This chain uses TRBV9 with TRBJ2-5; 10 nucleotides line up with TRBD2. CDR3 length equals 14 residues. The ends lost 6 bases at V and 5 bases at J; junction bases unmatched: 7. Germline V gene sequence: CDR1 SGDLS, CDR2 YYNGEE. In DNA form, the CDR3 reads TGTGCCAGCAACCCTAGCGGGAGCTTGGAGACCCAGTACTTC. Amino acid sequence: CASNPSGSLETQYF.